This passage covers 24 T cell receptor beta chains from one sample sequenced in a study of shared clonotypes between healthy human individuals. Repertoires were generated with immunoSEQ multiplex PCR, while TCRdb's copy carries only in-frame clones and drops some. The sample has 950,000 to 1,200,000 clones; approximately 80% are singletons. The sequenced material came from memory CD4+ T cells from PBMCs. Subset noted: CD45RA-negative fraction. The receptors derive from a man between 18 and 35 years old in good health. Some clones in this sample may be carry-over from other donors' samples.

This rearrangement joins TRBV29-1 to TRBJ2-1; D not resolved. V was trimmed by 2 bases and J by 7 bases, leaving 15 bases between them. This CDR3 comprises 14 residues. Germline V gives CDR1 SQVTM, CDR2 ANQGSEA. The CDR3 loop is CSVERRGQINEQFF. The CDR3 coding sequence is TGCAGCGTTGAACGGAGAGGTCAAATAAATGAGCAGTTCTTC.

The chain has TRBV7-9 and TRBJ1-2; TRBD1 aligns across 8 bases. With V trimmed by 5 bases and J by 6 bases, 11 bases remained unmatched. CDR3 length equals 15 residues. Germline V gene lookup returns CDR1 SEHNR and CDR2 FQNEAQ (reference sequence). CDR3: CASSTRDRGRNGYTF. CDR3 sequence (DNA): TGTGCCAGCAGCACCCGCGACAGGGGCCGTAATGGCTACACCTTC.

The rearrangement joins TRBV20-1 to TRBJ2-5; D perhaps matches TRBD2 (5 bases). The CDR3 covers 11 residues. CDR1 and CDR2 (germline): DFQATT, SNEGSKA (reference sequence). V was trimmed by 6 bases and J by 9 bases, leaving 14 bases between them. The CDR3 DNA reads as TGCAGTGCGCCAGGCCGCGGGCCCCAGTACTTC. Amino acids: CSAPGRGPQYF.

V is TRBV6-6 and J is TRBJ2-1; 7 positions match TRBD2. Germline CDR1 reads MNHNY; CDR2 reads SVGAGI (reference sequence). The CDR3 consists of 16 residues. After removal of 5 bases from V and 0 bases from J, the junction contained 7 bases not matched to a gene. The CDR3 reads CASSNLAGVSYNEQFF. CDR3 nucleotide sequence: TGTGCCAGCAGTAACCTGGCGGGGGTCTCCTACAATGAGCAGTTCTTC.

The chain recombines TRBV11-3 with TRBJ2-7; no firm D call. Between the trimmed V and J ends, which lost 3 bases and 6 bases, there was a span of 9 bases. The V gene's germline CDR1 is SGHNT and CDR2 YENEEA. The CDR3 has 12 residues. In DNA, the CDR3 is TGTGCCAGCAGCTTCGACCCCGGCGAGCAGTACTTC. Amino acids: CASSFDPGEQYF.

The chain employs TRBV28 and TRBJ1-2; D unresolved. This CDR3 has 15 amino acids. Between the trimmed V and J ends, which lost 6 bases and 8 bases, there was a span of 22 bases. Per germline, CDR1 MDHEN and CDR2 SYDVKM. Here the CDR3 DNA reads TGTGCCAGCAGACCCGGGCAGGCAACTACTGCGGGCTACACCTTC. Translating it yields CASRPGQATTAGYTF.

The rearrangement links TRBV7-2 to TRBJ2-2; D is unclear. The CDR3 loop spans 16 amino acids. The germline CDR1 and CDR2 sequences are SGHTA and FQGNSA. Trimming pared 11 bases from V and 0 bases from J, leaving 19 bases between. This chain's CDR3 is CASRRHSVANTGELFF. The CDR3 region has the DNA TGTGCCTCCAGGAGACATTCGGTGGCGAACACCGGGGAGCTGTTTTTT.

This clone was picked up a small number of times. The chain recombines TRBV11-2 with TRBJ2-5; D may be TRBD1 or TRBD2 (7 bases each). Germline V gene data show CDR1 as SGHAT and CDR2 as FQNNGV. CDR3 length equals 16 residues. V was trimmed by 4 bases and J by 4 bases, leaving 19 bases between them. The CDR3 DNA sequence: TGTGCCAGCAGCTCGATACAGGGGAGGGGGCGAGAGACCCAGTACTTC. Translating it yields CASSSIQGRGRETQYF.

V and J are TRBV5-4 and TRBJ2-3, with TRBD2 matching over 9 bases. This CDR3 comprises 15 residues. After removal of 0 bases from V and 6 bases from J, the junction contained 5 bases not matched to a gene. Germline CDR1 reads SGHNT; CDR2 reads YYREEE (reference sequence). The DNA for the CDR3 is TGTGCCAGCAGCTTGGCCCCTAGCGGGACGGATACGCAGTATTTT. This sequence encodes CASSLAPSGTDTQYF.

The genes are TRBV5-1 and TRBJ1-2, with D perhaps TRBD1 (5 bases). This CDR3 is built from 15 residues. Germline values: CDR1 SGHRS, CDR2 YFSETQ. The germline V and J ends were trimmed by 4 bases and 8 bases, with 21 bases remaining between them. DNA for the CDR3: TGCGCCAGCAGCCCACCCGGGGGGACGGGTAGGGGCTACACCTTC. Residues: CASSPPGGTGRGYTF.

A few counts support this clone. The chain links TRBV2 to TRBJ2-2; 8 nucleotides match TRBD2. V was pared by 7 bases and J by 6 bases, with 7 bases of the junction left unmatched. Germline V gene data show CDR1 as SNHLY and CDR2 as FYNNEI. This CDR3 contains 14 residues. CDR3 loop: CASNRGTRAGELFF. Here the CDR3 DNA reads TGTGCCAGCAATCGCGGGACTAGGGCCGGGGAGCTGTTTTTT.

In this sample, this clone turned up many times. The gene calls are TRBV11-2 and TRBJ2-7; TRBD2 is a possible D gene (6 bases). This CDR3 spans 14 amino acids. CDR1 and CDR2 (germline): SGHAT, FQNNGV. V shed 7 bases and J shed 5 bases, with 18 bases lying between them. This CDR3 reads CASTLLASDHEQYF. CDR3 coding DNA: TGTGCCAGCACCCTGCTGGCTAGCGACCACGAGCAGTACTTC.

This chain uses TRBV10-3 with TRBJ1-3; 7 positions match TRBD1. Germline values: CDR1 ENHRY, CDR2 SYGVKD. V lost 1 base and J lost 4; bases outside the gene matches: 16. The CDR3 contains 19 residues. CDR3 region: CAISEFTAYTGDSGNTIYF. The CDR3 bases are TGTGCCATCAGTGAGTTCACGGCGTATACAGGGGACTCCGGAAACACCATATATTTT.

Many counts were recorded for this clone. The CDR3 DNA reads TGTGCCAGCAGCCAAGCGCTAGCGGGACAAGCAGTTGGCGCAGATACGCAGTATTTT. Amino acid sequence: CASSQALAGQAVGADTQYF. This chain links TRBV4-2 with TRBJ2-3; TRBD2 aligns across 9 bases. The CDR3 is 19 residues long. The V gene end was trimmed by 1 base and the J gene end by 4 bases; junction bases not matched to a gene: 15. Germline V gives CDR1 LGHNA, CDR2 YNFKEQ.

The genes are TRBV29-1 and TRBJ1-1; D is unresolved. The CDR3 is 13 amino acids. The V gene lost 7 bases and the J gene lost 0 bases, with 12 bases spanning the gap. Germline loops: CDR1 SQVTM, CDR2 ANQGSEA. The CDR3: CSGHPRLNTEAFF. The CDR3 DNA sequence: TGCAGCGGCCACCCCCGGCTGAACACTGAAGCTTTCTTT.

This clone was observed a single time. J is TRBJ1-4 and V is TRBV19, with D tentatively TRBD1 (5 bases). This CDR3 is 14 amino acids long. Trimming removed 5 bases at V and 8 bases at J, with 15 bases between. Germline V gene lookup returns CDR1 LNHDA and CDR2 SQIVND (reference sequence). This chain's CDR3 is CASSVTQGAEKLFF. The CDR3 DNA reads TGTGCCAGTAGTGTGACCCAAGGGGCCGAAAAACTGTTTTTT.

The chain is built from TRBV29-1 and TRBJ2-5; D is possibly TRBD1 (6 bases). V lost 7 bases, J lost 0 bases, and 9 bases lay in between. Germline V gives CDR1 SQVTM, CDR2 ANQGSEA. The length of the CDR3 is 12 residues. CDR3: CSAGQYQETQYF. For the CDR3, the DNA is TGCAGCGCCGGACAGTACCAAGAGACCCAGTACTTC.

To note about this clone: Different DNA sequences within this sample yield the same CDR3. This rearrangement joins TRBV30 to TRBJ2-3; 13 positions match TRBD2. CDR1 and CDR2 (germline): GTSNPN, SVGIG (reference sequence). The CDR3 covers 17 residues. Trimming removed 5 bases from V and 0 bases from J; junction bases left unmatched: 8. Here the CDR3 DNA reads TGTGCCTGGGGGACCGGGACTAGCGGGACTAGCACAGATACGCAGTATTTT. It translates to CAWGTGTSGTSTDTQYF. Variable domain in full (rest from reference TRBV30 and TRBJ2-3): SQTIHQWPATLVQPVGSPLSLECTVEGTSNPNLYWYRQAAGRGLQLLFYSVGIGQISSEVPQNLSASRPQDRQFILSSKKLLLSDSGFYLCAWGTGTSGTSTDTQYFGPGTRLTVL.

CDR3: CASRGPGNEKLFF. CDR3 coding DNA: TGTGCCAGCAGAGGACCCGGTAATGAAAAACTGTTTTTT. This chain links TRBV9 with TRBJ1-4; no definite D call. V shed 5 bases and J shed 4 bases, with 9 bases lying between them. The CDR3 length is 13 residues. From germline, CDR1 is SGDLS and CDR2 YYNGEE.

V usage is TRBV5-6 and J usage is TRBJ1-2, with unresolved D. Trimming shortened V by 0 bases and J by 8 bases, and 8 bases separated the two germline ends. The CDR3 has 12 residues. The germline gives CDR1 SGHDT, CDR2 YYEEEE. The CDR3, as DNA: TGTGCCAGCAGCTTGGATCGGGAGGGCTACACCTTC. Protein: CASSLDREGYTF.

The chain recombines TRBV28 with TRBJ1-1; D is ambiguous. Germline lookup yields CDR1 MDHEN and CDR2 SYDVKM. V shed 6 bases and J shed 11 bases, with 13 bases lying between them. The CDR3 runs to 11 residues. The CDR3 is CASRLGFGAFF. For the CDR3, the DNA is TGTGCCAGCAGGCTGGGGTTTGGGGCTTTCTTT.

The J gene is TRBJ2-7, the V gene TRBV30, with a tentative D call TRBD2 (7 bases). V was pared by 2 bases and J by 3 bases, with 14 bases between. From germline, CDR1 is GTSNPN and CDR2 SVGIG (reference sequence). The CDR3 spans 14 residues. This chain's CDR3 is CAWSRGARVYEQYF. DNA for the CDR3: TGTGCCTGGAGTCGGGGGGCGAGGGTCTACGAGCAGTACTTC.

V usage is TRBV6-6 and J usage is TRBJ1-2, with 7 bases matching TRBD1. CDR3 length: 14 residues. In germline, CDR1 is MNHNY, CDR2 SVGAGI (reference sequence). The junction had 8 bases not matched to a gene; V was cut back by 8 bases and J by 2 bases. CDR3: CASFGTAVNYGYTF. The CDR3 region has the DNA TGTGCCAGCTTCGGGACAGCGGTCAACTATGGCTACACCTTC.

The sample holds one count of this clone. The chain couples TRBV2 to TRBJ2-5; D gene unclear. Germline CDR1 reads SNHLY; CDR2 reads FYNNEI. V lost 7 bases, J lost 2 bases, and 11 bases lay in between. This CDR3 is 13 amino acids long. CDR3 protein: CASKSDGQETQYF. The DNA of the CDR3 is TGTGCCAGCAAAAGCGACGGACAAGAGACCCAGTACTTC.